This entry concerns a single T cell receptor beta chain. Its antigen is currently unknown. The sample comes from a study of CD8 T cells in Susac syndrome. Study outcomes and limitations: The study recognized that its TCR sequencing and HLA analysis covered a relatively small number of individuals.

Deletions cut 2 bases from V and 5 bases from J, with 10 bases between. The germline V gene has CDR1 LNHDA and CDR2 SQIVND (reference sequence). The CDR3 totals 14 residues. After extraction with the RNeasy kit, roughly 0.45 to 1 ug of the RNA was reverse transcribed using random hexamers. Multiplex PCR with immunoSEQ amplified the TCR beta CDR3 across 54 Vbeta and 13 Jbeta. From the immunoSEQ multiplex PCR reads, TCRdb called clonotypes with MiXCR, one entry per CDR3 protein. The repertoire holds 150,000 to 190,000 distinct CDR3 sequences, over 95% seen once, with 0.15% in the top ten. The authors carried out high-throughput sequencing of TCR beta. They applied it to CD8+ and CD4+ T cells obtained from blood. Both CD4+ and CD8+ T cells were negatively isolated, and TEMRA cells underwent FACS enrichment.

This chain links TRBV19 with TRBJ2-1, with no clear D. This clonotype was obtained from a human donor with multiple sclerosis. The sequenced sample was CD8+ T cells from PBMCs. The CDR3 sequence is CASSIYYSHNEQFF. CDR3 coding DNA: TGTGCCAGTAGTATATATTACAGTCACAATGAGCAGTTCTTC.